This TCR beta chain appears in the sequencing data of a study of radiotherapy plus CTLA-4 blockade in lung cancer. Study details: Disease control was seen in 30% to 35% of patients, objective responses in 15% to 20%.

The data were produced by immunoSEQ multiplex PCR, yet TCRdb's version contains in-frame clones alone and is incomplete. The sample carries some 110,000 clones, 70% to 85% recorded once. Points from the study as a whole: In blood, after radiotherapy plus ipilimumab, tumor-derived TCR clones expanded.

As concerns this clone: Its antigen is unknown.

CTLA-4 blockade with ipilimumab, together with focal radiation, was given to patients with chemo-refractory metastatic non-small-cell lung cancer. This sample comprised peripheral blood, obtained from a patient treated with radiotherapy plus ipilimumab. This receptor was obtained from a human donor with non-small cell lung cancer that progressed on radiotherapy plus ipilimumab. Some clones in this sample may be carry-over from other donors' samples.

CDR3 nucleotide sequence: TGCGCCAGCAGCCAAGATATGAGGGCGAACACTGAAGCTTTCTTT. It encodes CASSQDMRANTEAFF. The chain has TRBV4-3 and TRBJ1-1; D gene unclear. The CDR3 runs to 15 residues. Germline loops: CDR1 LGHNA, CDR2 YSLEER. The ends were cut back, 0 bases at V and 1 base at J, with 9 bases in the middle.